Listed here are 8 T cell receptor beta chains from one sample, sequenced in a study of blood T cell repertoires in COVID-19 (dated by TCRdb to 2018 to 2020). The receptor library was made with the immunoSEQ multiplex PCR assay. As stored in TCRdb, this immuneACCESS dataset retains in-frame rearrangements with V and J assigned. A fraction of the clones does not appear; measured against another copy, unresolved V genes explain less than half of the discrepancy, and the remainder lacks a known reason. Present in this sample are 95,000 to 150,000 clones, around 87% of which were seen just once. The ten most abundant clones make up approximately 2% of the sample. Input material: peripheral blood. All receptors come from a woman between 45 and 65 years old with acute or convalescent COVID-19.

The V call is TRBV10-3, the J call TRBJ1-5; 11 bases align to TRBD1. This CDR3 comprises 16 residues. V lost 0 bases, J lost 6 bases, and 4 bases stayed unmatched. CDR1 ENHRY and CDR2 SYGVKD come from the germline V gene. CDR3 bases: TGTGCCATCAGTGAGTCGAGGACAGGGGGCTCTCAGCCCCAGCATTTT. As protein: CAISESRTGGSQPQHF.

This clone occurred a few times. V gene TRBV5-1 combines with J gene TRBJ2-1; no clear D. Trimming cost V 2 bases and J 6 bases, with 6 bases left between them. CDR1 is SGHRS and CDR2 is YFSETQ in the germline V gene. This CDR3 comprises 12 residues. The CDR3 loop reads CASSFTGNEQFF. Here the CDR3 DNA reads TGCGCCAGCAGCTTTACCGGCAATGAGCAGTTCTTC.

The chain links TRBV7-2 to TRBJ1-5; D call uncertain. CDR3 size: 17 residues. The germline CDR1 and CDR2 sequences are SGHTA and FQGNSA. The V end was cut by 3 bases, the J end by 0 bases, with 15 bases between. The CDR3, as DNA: TGTGCCAGCAGCTTTAGCGTTAGTTCTGATAGCAATCAGCCCCAGCATTTT. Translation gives CASSFSVSSDSNQPQHF.

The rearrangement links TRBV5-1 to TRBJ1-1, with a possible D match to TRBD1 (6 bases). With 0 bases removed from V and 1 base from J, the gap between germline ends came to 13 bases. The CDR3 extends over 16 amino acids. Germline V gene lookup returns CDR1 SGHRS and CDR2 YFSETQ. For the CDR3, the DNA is TGCGCCAGCAGCTTGGAACAGGGAGGGGGGAACACTGAAGCTTTCTTT. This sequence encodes CASSLEQGGGNTEAFF.

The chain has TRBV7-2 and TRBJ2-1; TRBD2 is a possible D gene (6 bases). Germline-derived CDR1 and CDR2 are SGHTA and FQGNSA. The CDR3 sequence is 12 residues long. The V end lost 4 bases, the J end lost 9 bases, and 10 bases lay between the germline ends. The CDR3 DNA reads TGTGCCAGCAGCTATGGGGAGGCTGAGCAGTTCTTC. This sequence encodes CASSYGEAEQFF.

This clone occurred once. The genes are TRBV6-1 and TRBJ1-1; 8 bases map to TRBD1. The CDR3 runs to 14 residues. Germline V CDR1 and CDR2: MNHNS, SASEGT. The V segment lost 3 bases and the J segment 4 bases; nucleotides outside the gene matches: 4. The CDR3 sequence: CASSERQGFTEAFF. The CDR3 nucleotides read TGTGCCAGCAGTGAGCGACAGGGGTTCACTGAAGCTTTCTTT.

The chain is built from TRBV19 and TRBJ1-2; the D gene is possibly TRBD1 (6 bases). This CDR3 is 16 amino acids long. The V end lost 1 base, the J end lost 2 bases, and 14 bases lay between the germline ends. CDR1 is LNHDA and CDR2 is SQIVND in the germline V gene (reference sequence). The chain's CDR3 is CASSIVGGAGNYGYTF. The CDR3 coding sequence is TGTGCCAGTAGTATAGTCGGGGGGGCTGGAAACTATGGCTACACCTTC.

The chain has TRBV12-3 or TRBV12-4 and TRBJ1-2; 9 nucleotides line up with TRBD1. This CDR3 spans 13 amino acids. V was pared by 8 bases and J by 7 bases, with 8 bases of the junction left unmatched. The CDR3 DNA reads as TGTGCCAGCTCAGGACAGGGGCACGGTGGCTACACCTTC. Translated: CASSGQGHGGYTF.